The entry below describes one TCR beta chain. The antigen remains unidentified. This sample was included in a study of cytomegalovirus exposure and HLA in healthy donors. Whole-study findings and limits: Based on reports, TCR beta sequences accurately predicted HLA-A and HLA-B alleles for most subjects. Associated with HLA alleles at 0.05 false discovery rate in a later analysis were around 17,000 TCR beta sequences.

Use of 60 Vbeta and 13 Jbeta primers characterized the PCR. Authors' processing steps: The count from a later analysis was tens of millions of unique TCR beta chains, 9.5 million to 11 million of them shared. Repertoires were generated with immunoSEQ multiplex PCR, while TCRdb's copy carries only in-frame clones and drops some. V and J calls plus clone size are reproduced from that table; the DNA served to infer D and trimming. The sample includes about 170,000 clones, under 80% seen only once; the top ten take about 2.5%. This clonotype originated in a human donor in good health. The sequenced material came from PBMCs.

In nucleotides, the CDR3 is TGTGCCATCAGTGGTCTAGACAGGGGCAATTCACCCCTCCACTTT. Translation gives CAISGLDRGNSPLHF. This chain links TRBV10-3 with TRBJ1-6; 8 bases align to TRBD1. This CDR3 spans 15 amino acids. J was trimmed by 7 bases and V by 4 bases; bases with no gene match: 6. Germline V gives CDR1 ENHRY, CDR2 SYGVKD.